The 6 T cell receptor beta chains below come from one sample, sequenced in a study of cytomegalovirus exposure and HLA in healthy donors. Use of 60 Vbeta and 13 Jbeta primers characterized the PCR. TCRdb's table, derived via immunoSEQ multiplex PCR, lists solely in-frame clones and lacks some. The sample has approximately 100,000 clones; 70% to 80% are singletons. The sequencing input was PBMCs. These receptors came from a female donor in good health and CMV-seronegative.

Only a few counts were recorded for this clone. The gene calls are TRBV5-4 and TRBJ1-3; 7 bases match TRBD1. This CDR3 spans 18 amino acids. CDR1 and CDR2 from the germline V gene are SGHNT and YYREEE (reference sequence). The V and J ends lost 1 base and 6 bases, in that order; junction bases with no gene match: 16. In DNA form, the CDR3 reads TGTGCCAGCAGCTTGCAATGGGGGACAGACCCTGTTCCAAACACCATATATTTT. Residues: CASSLQWGTDPVPNTIYF.

The J gene is TRBJ1-4, the V gene TRBV29-1; TRBD1 might be the D (6 bases). Germline assignment: CDR1 SQVTM and CDR2 ANQGSEA. V was shortened by 7 bases and J by 0 bases, with 12 bases between the two germline ends. CDR3 length equals 14 residues. CDR3 DNA: TGCAGCGCCGCAGGGGCGGCAACTAATGAAAAACTGTTTTTT. Residues: CSAAGAATNEKLFF.

The chain combines TRBV4-2 with TRBJ2-2; 10 nucleotides agree with TRBD2. This CDR3 is built from 17 residues. The junction had 9 bases not matched to a gene; V was cut back by 1 base and J by 7 bases. The germline gives CDR1 LGHNA, CDR2 YNFKEQ. The CDR3 spells CASSQGGLAGEHGELFF. CDR3 bases: TGTGCCAGCAGCCAAGGGGGTCTAGCGGGAGAACACGGGGAGCTGTTTTTT.

The chain carries TRBV5-1 and TRBJ1-1, with TRBD1 matching 10 bases. The CDR3 consists of 15 residues. CDR1 SGHRS and CDR2 YFSETQ come from the germline V gene. Unmatched junction bases numbered 2, after V lost 0 bases and J lost 3 bases. CDR3 sequence (DNA): TGCGCCAGCAGCTTGGGGGGGACAGGGGACACTGAAGCTTTCTTT. Protein sequence: CASSLGGTGDTEAFF.

The chain couples TRBV6-5 to TRBJ1-2; 8 bases match TRBD1. V trimming: 0 bases; J trimming: 13 bases; junction bases outside the gene matches: 4. CDR1 MNHEY and CDR2 SVGAGI come from the germline V gene. This CDR3 has 12 amino acids. The CDR3, as DNA: TGTGCCAGCAGTTACTCCCGGGACAGGCCCACCTTC. This codes for CASSYSRDRPTF.

The V gene is TRBV6-4, the J gene TRBJ1-1; unclear D gene. CDR1 MRHNA and CDR2 SNTAGT come from the germline V gene. Trimming left V 6 bases short and J 1 base short, with 9 bases between. The CDR3 is 13 residues long. Written as DNA, the CDR3 is TGTGCCAGCAGCCCCGGTGGGAACACTGAAGCTTTCTTT. This sequence encodes CASSPGGNTEAFF.